A selection of T cell receptor beta chains follows, all from one sample in a study of shared clonotypes between healthy human individuals. The repertoire was sequenced with immunoSEQ multiplex PCR; TCRdb's copy has only in-frame clones and lacks some. The sample lists fewer than 3 million clones; 85% to 95% were seen once. Sequenced: naive CD4+ T cells from PBMCs. These receptors all stem from a man younger than 30 in good health. Some clones in this sample may be carry-over from other donors' samples. The CDR3 runs from the conserved cysteine through the conserved F or W.

TRBV28 CASSSGTSGRVPYEQYF
TRBV7-2 CASSLRTGGTDTQYF
TRBV28 CASSLGGNQETQYF
TRBV5-4 CASSLAPREQYF
TRBV10-1 CASGTSHYEQYF
TRBV4-1 CASSQQLRDSVNYGYTF
TRBV2 CASRAGGAYNEQFF
TRBV7-2 CASSLGLAGALGDEQFF
TRBV5-1 CASSVTSGRGDTQYF
TRBV29-1 CSVGRGYEQYF
TRBV30 CAWSDRTGNQPQHF